This TCR beta chain was recorded in a study of T-cell reconstitution after alpha-beta-depleted transplantation in children. This CDR3 has 13 amino acids. Trimming cost V 7 bases and J 8 bases, with 18 bases left between them. Germline V gene sequence: CDR1 SQVTM, CDR2 ANQGSEA. The library targeted TCRbeta and was prepared with unique molecular identifiers. TCRdb analysed the PCR reads with MiXCR anew, one entry per CDR3 protein. The sample has about 980,000 distinct CDR3 sequences, about 29% seen once. Study-level findings and limits: Newly produced T cells mostly provided counts and TCRbeta diversity after one year, as hyperexpanded clones declined. Expanded graft clones, several hundred of them, were reportedly the source of alpha-beta T cells about two months after transplant. High day-60 TCRbeta diversity in some patients came from surviving recipient T cells and thymic progenitors.

This clonotype was detected only a few times. Antigen unknown. The material was PBMCs, mostly from graft donor cells, obtained 360 days after TCRalphabeta/CD19-depleted stem cell transplant. The rearrangement links TRBV29-1 to TRBJ2-4, with D perhaps TRBD1 (5 bases). This clonotype originated in a boy in the first two years of life who had a stem cell transplant for SCID, so the T cells may come from the graft donor. CDR3 amino acids: CSATDPGPDIQYF. Here the CDR3 DNA reads TGCAGCGCCACTGACCCAGGGCCGGACATTCAGTACTTC. Using reference TRBV29-1 and TRBJ2-4 for the parts outside the CDR3, the full variable domain is SAVISQKPSRDICQRGTSLTIQCQVDSQVTMMFWYRQQPGQSLTLIATANQGSEATYESGFVIDKFPISRPNLTFSTLTVSNMSPEDSSIYLCSATDPGPDIQYFGAGTRLSVL.